This is a list of T cell receptor beta chains from one sample in a study of blood T cells in healthy people across ages. TCRdb reprocessed the 5' RACE reads with MiXCR, giving one entry per CDR3 protein. The table records 700,000 or so distinct CDR3 sequences, 20% to 25% of them present only once. The source material was blood. Every receptor here comes from a man in his 70s in good health. Each CDR3 is given with its conserved first and last residue. Each record gives: V gene, CDR3 protein.

v_call: TRBV6-5
cdr3_aa: CASSYSKQGHTGELFF

v_call: TRBV20-1
cdr3_aa: CSARGSTYNEQFF

v_call: TRBV5-1
cdr3_aa: CASSPDRDGGYTF

v_call: TRBV7-9
cdr3_aa: CASSSGLQLGSPLHF

v_call: TRBV7-2
cdr3_aa: CASSLDGGALANEQFF

v_call: TRBV9
cdr3_aa: CASSVSPSGNTIYF

v_call: TRBV29-1
cdr3_aa: CSVAQRGPNNEQFF

v_call: TRBV12-3/TRBV12-4
cdr3_aa: CASTDPGQTRTGELFF

v_call: TRBV18
cdr3_aa: CASSPQTGSHNEQFF

v_call: TRBV7-7
cdr3_aa: CASSLTAGVYTGELFF

v_call: TRBV12-3/TRBV12-4
cdr3_aa: CASRLQGRDTEAFF

v_call: TRBV20-1
cdr3_aa: CSARDSGNYGYTF

v_call: TRBV4-1
cdr3_aa: CASSQDLMMMAGSNEQYF

v_call: TRBV7-9
cdr3_aa: CASSFLAGDLTSTDTQYF

v_call: TRBV20-1
cdr3_aa: CSARDPQTGGTYEQYF

v_call: TRBV12-3/TRBV12-4
cdr3_aa: CASSFWAAGGFGDTQYF

v_call: TRBV3-1
cdr3_aa: CASSLSLSDTQYF

v_call: TRBV6-1
cdr3_aa: CASSRERGAPQGTGELFF

v_call: TRBV12-3/TRBV12-4
cdr3_aa: CASSDRVGSNQPQHF

v_call: TRBV14
cdr3_aa: CASSQGLIETQYF

v_call: TRBV7-3
cdr3_aa: CASSLGGTVYGYTF